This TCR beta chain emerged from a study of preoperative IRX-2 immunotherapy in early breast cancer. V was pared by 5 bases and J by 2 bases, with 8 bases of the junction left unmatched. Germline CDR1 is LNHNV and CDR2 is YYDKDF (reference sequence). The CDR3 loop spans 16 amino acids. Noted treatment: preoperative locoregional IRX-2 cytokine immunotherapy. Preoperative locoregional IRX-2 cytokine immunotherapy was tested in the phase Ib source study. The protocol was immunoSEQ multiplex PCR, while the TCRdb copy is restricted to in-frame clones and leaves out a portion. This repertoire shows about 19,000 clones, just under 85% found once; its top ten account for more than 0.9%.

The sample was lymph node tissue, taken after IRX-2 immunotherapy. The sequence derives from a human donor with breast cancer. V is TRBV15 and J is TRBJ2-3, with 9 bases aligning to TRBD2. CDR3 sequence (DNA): TGTGCCACCAGCCGGTCCCAGCGGGGGGTCACAGATACGCAGTATTTT. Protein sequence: CATSRSQRGVTDTQYF.